Below, one TCR beta chain is given with its context. The antigen is not known. This entry is derived from a study of OX40 agonist ivuxolimab in advanced cancers. Whole-study context: With ivuxolimab, an agonistic anti-OX40 (CD134) antibody, patients were treated.

The CDR3 is made up of 14 amino acids. Trimming took 2 bases from V and 5 from J; bases not matched to a gene: 4. Germline values: CDR1 SNHLY, CDR2 FYNNEI. Study-level results: Among the nonresponders, some also had low normalized T-cell clonal expansion. Expansion of clones was among the lowest in partial responders at 0.1-3.0 mg/kg.

This table comes from immunoSEQ multiplex PCR, and its TCRdb copy is limited to in-frame clones, with some not included. This sample has 65,000 to 85,000 clones; about 91% occur once, and the top ten carry approximately 0.5%. The source was CD4+ or CD8+ T cells sorted from blood, collected in a trial of the OX40 agonist ivuxolimab. The V gene is TRBV2, the J gene TRBJ1-2, with TRBD1 matching 8 bases. The TCR comes from an adult with an advanced solid tumor such as melanoma, head and neck, liver or kidney cancer. CDR3 DNA sequence: TGTGCCAGCAGTGAAACGGGACAGGATTATGGCTACACCTTC. Protein sequence: CASSETGQDYGYTF.